One sample yielded the 19 T cell receptor beta chains listed below, sequenced in a study of blood T cells in healthy people across ages. The second PCR ran about 7 to 12 cycles with a sample-barcoded 5' primer and J-beta primers. TCRdb redid the calling of the 5' RACE reads with MiXCR, one entry per CDR3 protein. The repertoire consists of some 940,000 distinct CDR3 sequences, with 29% occurring once and the leading ten covering roughly 10%. This same sample was also part of a study on T cells of mothers and their children.

Sequencing was performed on blood. Receptors originate from a woman in her thirties or forties in good health.

This clonotype was observed many times. V usage is TRBV20-1 and J usage is TRBJ2-7, with a possible D match to TRBD1 (5 bases). CDR3 size: 13 residues. V gave up 4 bases and J gave up 2 bases, with 12 bases separating them. CDR1 is DFQATT and CDR2 is SNEGSKA in the germline V gene (reference sequence). CDR3: CSANPGSTYEQYF. The CDR3, as DNA: TGCAGTGCTAATCCAGGGTCGACCTACGAGCAGTACTTC.

The rearrangement uses TRBV7-2 and TRBJ1-4; no clear D. This CDR3 is 14 amino acids long. The germline CDR1 and CDR2 sequences are SGHTA and FQGNSA. Trimming took off 1 base at V and 3 bases at J, with 6 bases between the two ends. The CDR3 protein is CASSLGGPNEKLFF. DNA of the CDR3: TGTGCCAGCAGCTTAGGAGGGCCTAATGAAAAACTGTTTTTT.

This clonotype was seen ten or more times. The V call is TRBV27, the J call TRBJ1-4; 11 nucleotides match TRBD1. CDR3 length: 14 residues. Unmatched junction bases numbered 2, after V lost 4 bases and J lost 7 bases. In germline, CDR1 is MNHEY, CDR2 SMNVEV (reference sequence). This CDR3 is CASSSGQGVEKLFF. The CDR3 region has the DNA TGTGCCAGCAGTTCGGGACAGGGGGTTGAAAAACTGTTTTTT.

This clonotype was found many times. The rearrangement links TRBV29-1 to TRBJ2-5, with no clear D. Germline-derived CDR1 and CDR2 are SQVTM and ANQGSEA. Trimming shortened V by 7 bases and J by 4 bases, and 19 bases separated the two germline ends. CDR3 length: 14 amino acids. For the CDR3, the DNA is TGCAGCGCTAGTACAAGGGTAGTGGGAGAGACCCAGTACTTC. This encodes CSASTRVVGETQYF.

The V and J genes are TRBV20-1 and TRBJ2-2; TRBD1 aligns across 9 bases. Trimming took 1 base from V and 7 from J; bases not matched to a gene: 10. Germline CDR1 and CDR2: DFQATT and SNEGSKA (reference sequence). The CDR3 loop spans 16 amino acids. The CDR3: CSARADDRGIGGELFF. The CDR3 region has the DNA TGCAGTGCTAGAGCCGACGACAGGGGGATTGGCGGGGAGCTGTTTTTT.

This clonotype was seen at least ten times. This sequence joins TRBV28 and TRBJ2-1; maybe TRBD2 (7 bases). Germline loops: CDR1 MDHEN, CDR2 SYDVKM. Trimming stripped 3 bases from V and 4 bases from J, with 25 bases between. CDR3 length equals 19 residues. The CDR3 reads CASSFPSVGGPYLYNEQFF. Written as DNA, the CDR3 is TGTGCCAGCAGTTTCCCCTCGGTCGGGGGGCCGTATCTTTACAATGAGCAGTTCTTC.

This chain joins TRBV20-1 and TRBJ2-5; D is perhaps TRBD2 (7 bases). Germline values: CDR1 DFQATT, CDR2 SNEGSKA (reference sequence). Trimming pared 5 bases from V and 0 bases from J, leaving 13 bases between. The CDR3 has 14 residues. Here the CDR3 reads CSASEGGDQETQYF. The CDR3 nucleotides read TGCAGTGCTTCCGAGGGGGGGGACCAAGAGACCCAGTACTTC.

V is TRBV12-3 or TRBV12-4 and J is TRBJ1-5; D perhaps matches TRBD1 (5 bases). The CDR3 extends over 13 amino acids. Trimming took 11 bases from V and 0 from J, leaving 11 bases between them. CDR3 in amino acids: CAVQGDSNQPQHF. The CDR3, as DNA: TGTGCCGTTCAAGGGGATAGCAATCAGCCCCAGCATTTT.

This sequence joins TRBV7-2 and TRBJ2-2; D is perhaps TRBD1 (5 bases). CDR1 is SGHTA and CDR2 is FQGNSA in the germline V gene. Trimming left V 7 bases short and J 0 bases short, with 9 bases between. The length of the CDR3 is 14 residues. The CDR3 spells CASTPTANTGELFF. The CDR3 coding sequence is TGTGCCAGCACCCCGACAGCGAACACCGGGGAGCTGTTTTTT.

This clonotype came up many times. The chain employs TRBV12-3 or TRBV12-4 and TRBJ2-1; D is possibly TRBD2 (5 bases). Trimming pared 3 bases from V and 2 bases from J, leaving 14 bases between. CDR3 length: 16 amino acids. The CDR3 loop reads CASSFIGVQPYNEQFF. Here the CDR3 DNA reads TGTGCCAGCAGTTTTATCGGGGTCCAACCCTACAATGAGCAGTTCTTC.

This clonotype appeared a few times. V usage is TRBV4-1 and J usage is TRBJ1-1; D gene uncertain. Germline V gene sequence: CDR1 MGHRA, CDR2 YSYEKL. CDR3 size: 14 residues. Trimming removed 4 bases from V and 2 bases from J, with 11 bases in between. The CDR3 loop reads CASSPPPANTEAFF. The CDR3 DNA sequence: TGCGCCAGCAGCCCTCCGCCAGCTAACACTGAAGCTTTCTTT.

This clonotype has just a few counts. J is TRBJ2-7 and V is TRBV2; 8 positions agree with TRBD1. Trimming at V came to 0 bases and at J to 2 bases, leaving 6 bases not matched to a gene. Germline-derived CDR1 and CDR2 are SNHLY and FYNNEI. The CDR3 is 16 residues long. The CDR3 sequence: CASSEAPRTGTYEQYF. The CDR3 DNA is TGTGCCAGCAGTGAAGCGCCTAGGACAGGGACCTACGAGCAGTACTTC.

The rearrangement uses TRBV7-2 and TRBJ2-5, with 7 bases that match TRBD2. With V trimmed by 4 bases and J by 4 bases, 6 bases remained unmatched. There are 14 residues in the CDR3. Germline CDR1 and CDR2: SGHTA and FQGNSA. CDR3 nucleotide sequence: TGTGCCAGCAGCTCAAGGGAGGGCTTAGAGACCCAGTACTTC. Translation gives CASSSREGLETQYF.

Remarks on this clonotype: A read error may be the cause here, since a much bigger clone is one base away. The chain combines TRBV6-1 with TRBJ2-3, with D possibly TRBD2 on 5 matching bases. This CDR3 is 17 amino acids long. Between the trimmed V and J ends, which lost 6 bases and 3 bases, there was a span of 22 bases. Germline CDR1 MNHNS, CDR2 SASEGT. The CDR3 DNA reads as TGTGCCAGCAGAGCAACCCCCGGCAAAGGAGGTACAGATACGCAGTATTTT. Translated: CASRATPGKGGTDTQYF.

For the CDR3, the DNA is TGCGCCAGCAGCCAAGAGGTGGGGGGCAGGGCCACCCCGAAGCCCCAGCATTTT. Translation gives CASSQEVGGRATPKPQHF. The chain recombines TRBV4-1 with TRBJ1-5; D might be TRBD1 (6 bases). The CDR3 is made up of 18 amino acids. Trimming shortened V by 0 bases and J by 8 bases, and 23 bases separated the two germline ends. Germline lookup yields CDR1 MGHRA and CDR2 YSYEKL.

This clonotype was detected only a few times. The CDR3 region has the DNA TGTGCCAGCAGTGAAGGTTTAAGGAGGGGTGCCCCCTACAATGAGCAGTTCTTC. It codes for CASSEGLRRGAPYNEQFF. This chain joins TRBV2 and TRBJ2-1, with TRBD2 as a possible D gene (6 bases). Germline lookup yields CDR1 SNHLY and CDR2 FYNNEI. The CDR3 runs to 18 residues. Trimming pared 1 base from V and 2 bases from J, leaving 18 bases between.

This clonotype has at least ten counts. The chain has TRBV7-2 and TRBJ2-1; 10 bases are a match to TRBD2. The V gene end was trimmed by 0 bases and the J gene end by 8 bases; junction bases not matched to a gene: 4. Germline V CDR1 and CDR2: SGHTA, FQGNSA. The CDR3 runs 15 residues. CDR3 amino acids: CASSLASGGAYEQFF. The DNA of the CDR3 is TGTGCCAGCAGCTTAGCCAGCGGGGGGGCCTATGAGCAGTTCTTC. The variable domain in full, with the rest retrieved from reference TRBV7-2 and TRBJ2-1, is GAGVSQSPSNKVTEKGKDVELRCDPISGHTALYWYRQSLGQGLEFLIYFQGNSAPDKSGLPSDRFSAERTGGSVSTLTIQRTQQEDSAVYLCASSLASGGAYEQFFGPGTRLTVL.

Note on this clonotype: This sequence may be a read error, since a much larger clone differs from it by one base. The chain links TRBV6-1 to TRBJ2-7; D perhaps matches TRBD2 (5 bases). V was shortened by 2 bases and J by 7 bases, with 15 bases between the two germline ends. CDR1 and CDR2 from the germline V gene are MNHNS and SASEGT. This CDR3 region has 14 residues. In nucleotides, the CDR3 is TGTGCCAGCAGTGAATACCGCAGGAGGCAGGAGCAGTACTTC. Its protein product is CASSEYRRRQEQYF.

Worth noting for this clonotype: This may be a read error, as it is one base from a much larger clone. The genes are TRBV10-3 and TRBJ1-2, with D unclear. The germline V and J ends were trimmed by 3 bases and 2 bases, with 4 bases remaining between them. The CDR3 is 12 amino acids. Germline CDR1 reads ENHRY; CDR2 reads SYGVKD. In DNA form, the CDR3 reads TGTGCCATCAGTGATGACAACTATGGCTACACCTTC. Encoded protein: CAISDDNYGYTF.